The source of this T cell receptor beta chain is a study of cytomegalovirus exposure and HLA in healthy donors. Overall study context: It was reported in a later analysis that the same platform had been used for the 120 validation repertoires as for the roughly 670 first-cohort repertoires.

TCRdb's table, derived via immunoSEQ multiplex PCR, lists solely in-frame clones and lacks some. Of 200,000 to 250,000 clones listed, 75% to 90% are singletons. The study drew the donors from its roughly 120-subject validation cohort, separate from the 666-subject first cohort. General study findings and limits: Rare sequences made up most TCRs, while some public TCRs were found in many donors. The authors enumerated under 200 TCR beta chains as linked to cytomegalovirus.

A note on this clone: As yet, its antigen is unknown.

The CDR3 has 11 residues. The V gene's germline CDR1 is GTSNPN and CDR2 SVGIG (reference sequence). The V gene lost 1 base and the J gene lost 5 bases, with 5 bases spanning the gap. Material for sequencing was PBMCs. V gene TRBV30 combines with J gene TRBJ2-5; tentative D call: TRBD2 (5 bases). This TCR derives from a woman under 30 in good health and CMV-seronegative. CDR3 sequence reads: CAWSAGETQYF. The CDR3 coding sequence is TGTGCCTGGAGTGCGGGGGAGACCCAGTACTTC.